This TCR beta chain was obtained from a study of Graves' ophthalmopathy and Graves' hyperthyroidism. The authors amplified TCR beta CDR3 regions from RNA transcripts. RT-PCR was first run with HTBI primers, then multiplex PCR in a second round. TCRdb processed the multiplex PCR reads anew with MiXCR; each CDR3 protein has one entry. Of hundreds of thousands of distinct CDR3 sequences in the sample, about two fifths were seen once. This clonotype was detected once. Its cognate antigen is unknown. Overall study results and limits: Ophthalmopathy progression was predicted by the model at about 70% sensitivity and 72.22% specificity. Blood contained most expanded thyroid clonotypes exceeding 0.001 frequency.

Uncontrolled infections, other autoimmune diseases, pregnancy or lactation barred patients from enrollment. A diagnosis was made from clinical symptoms together with serum thyroxine, TRAb, thyroid ultrasound and orbital computed tomography. V was shortened by 5 bases and J by 4 bases, with 11 bases between the two germline ends. The CDR3 runs to 13 residues. The chain employs TRBV12-3 or TRBV12-4 and TRBJ1-2, with a tentative D call TRBD1 (5 bases). The TCR originated in an adult man with Graves' ophthalmopathy. Sequencing was done on a sample of peripheral blood. The CDR3 sequence: CASSAGIGYGYTF. CDR3 coding DNA: TGTGCCAGCAGTGCAGGGATTGGCTATGGCTACACCTTC.